Sequencing of this T cell receptor (beta chain) was carried out in a study of regulatory T cells in long-lasting Graves disease. About the study: Positivity for TSH receptor antibodies plus over 5 years of antithyroid drugs meant persistent Graves' disease.

In germline, CDR1 is SQVTM, CDR2 ANQGSEA. V shed 3 bases and J shed 1 base, with 15 bases lying between them. CDR3 length equals 15 residues. As for this clonotype: As yet, its antigen is unknown.

Study-wide findings and caveats: Sample size was small, which may have lowered accuracy.

TCR beta libraries were built with iRepertoire HTBI primers and Arm-PCR of CDR3 regions. TCRdb passed the multiplex PCR reads through MiXCR, listing each CDR3 protein once. The sample lists some 470,000 distinct CDR3 sequences, 20% to 25% seen once, with over 6% in the top ten. As for time point: persistent/refractory GD, antithyroid drugs over 5 years with positive TRAb. Researchers made the TCR library from RNA that was extracted from PBMCs. It was an endocrinology department in Xi'an, China, that provided the patients. The gene calls are TRBV29-1 and TRBJ2-5; D may be TRBD2 (5 bases). The receptor comes from a female donor with Graves disease. The sequencing used peripheral blood mononuclear cells (PBMCs), collected when the disease was refractory, from a patient treated with antithyroid drugs. CDR3 in amino acids: CSVEAREYPQETQYF. The CDR3, as DNA: TGCAGCGTTGAGGCCCGGGAATACCCCCAAGAGACCCAGTACTTC.